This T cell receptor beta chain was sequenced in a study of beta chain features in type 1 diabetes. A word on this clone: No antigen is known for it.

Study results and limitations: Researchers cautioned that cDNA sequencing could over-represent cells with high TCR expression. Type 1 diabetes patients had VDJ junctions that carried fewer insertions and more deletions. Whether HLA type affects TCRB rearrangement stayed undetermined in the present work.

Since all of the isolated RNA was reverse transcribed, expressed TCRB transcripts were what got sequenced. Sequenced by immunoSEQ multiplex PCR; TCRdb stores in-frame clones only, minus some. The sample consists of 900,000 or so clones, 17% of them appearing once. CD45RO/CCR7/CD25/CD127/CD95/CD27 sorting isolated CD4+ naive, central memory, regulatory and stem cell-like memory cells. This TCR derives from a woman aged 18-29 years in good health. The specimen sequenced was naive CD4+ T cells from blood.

CDR3 residues: CSGDSTDTQYF. The CDR3 nucleotides read TGCAGCGGGGACAGCACAGATACGCAGTATTTT. This chain links TRBV29-1 with TRBJ2-3; D tentatively fits TRBD1 or TRBD2 (5 bases each). V lost 7 bases and J lost 0, with 5 bases in between. Germline lookup yields CDR1 SQVTM and CDR2 ANQGSEA. CDR3 length equals 11 residues.